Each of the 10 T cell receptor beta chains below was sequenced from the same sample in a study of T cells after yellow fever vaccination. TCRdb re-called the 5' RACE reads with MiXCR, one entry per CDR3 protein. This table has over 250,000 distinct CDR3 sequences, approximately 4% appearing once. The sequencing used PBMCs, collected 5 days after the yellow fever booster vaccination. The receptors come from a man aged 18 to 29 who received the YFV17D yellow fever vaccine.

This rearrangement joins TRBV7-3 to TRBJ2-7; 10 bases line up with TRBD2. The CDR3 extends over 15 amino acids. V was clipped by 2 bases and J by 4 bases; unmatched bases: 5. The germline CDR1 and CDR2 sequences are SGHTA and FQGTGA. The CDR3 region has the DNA TGTGCCAGCAGCTTAGCACTAGCGGGGCTATACGAGCAGTACTTC. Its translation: CASSLALAGLYEQYF. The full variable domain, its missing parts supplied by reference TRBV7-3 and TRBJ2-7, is GAGVSQTPSNKVTEKGKYVELRCDPISGHTALYWYRQSLGQGPEFLIYFQGTGAADDSGLPNDRFFAVRPEGSVSTLKIQRTERGDSAVYLCASSLALAGLYEQYFGPGTRLTVT.

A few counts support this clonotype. The CDR3 is CAWSLAGGRADTQYF. Written as DNA, the CDR3 is TGTGCCTGGAGTCTAGCGGGGGGGCGGGCAGATACGCAGTATTTT. The chain recombines TRBV30 with TRBJ2-3; 12 bases align to TRBD2. Trimming removed 2 bases from V and 4 bases from J; junction bases left unmatched: 4. There are 15 residues in the CDR3. Germline CDR1 reads GTSNPN; CDR2 reads SVGIG (reference sequence).

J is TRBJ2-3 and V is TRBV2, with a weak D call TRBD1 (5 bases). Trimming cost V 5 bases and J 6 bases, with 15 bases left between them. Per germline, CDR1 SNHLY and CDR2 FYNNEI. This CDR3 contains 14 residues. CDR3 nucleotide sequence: TGTGCCAGCAGTAAGGGGCAGACCCCCGATACGCAGTATTTT. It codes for CASSKGQTPDTQYF.

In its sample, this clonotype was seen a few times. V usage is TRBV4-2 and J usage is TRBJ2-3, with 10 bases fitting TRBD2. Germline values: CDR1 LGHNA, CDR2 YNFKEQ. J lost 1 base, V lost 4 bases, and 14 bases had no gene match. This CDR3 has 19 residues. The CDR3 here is CASSLRTSGGYIRTDTQYF. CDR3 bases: TGTGCCAGCAGCCTTCGGACTAGCGGAGGTTATATTCGCACAGATACGCAGTATTTT.

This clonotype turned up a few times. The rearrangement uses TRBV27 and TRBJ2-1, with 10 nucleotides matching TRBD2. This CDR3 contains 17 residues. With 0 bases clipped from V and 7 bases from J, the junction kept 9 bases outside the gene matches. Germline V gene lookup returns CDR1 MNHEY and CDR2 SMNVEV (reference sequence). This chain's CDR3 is CASSLSMASGGPNEQFF. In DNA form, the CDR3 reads TGTGCCAGCAGTTTATCGATGGCTAGCGGGGGCCCTAATGAGCAGTTCTTC.

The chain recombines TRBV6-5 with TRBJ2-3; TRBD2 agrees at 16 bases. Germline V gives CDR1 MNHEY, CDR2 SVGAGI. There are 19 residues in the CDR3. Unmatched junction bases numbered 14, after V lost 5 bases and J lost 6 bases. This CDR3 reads CASSPGLAGGLNNADTQYF. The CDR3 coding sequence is TGTGCCAGCAGTCCGGGACTAGCGGGGGGGTTGAATAACGCGGATACGCAGTATTTT.

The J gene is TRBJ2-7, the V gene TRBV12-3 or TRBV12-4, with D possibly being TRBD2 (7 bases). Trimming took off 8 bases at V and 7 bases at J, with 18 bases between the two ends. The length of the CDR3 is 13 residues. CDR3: CASGPGGLGEQYF. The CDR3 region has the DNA TGTGCCAGCGGGCCCGGGGGGCTTGGGGAGCAGTACTTC.

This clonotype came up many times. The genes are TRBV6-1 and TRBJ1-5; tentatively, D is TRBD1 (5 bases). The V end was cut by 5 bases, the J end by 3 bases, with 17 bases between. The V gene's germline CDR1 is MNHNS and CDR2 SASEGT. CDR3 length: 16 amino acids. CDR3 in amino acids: CASSLMGPGANQPQHF. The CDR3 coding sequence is TGTGCCAGCAGTTTGATGGGCCCTGGGGCCAATCAGCCCCAGCATTTT.

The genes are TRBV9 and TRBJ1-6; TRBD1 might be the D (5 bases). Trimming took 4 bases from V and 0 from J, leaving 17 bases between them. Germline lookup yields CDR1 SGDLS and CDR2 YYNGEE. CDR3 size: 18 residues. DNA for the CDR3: TGTGCCAGCAGCTCAAGGGAGCAGGGATCCTCCTATAATTCACCCCTCCACTTT. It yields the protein CASSSREQGSSYNSPLHF.

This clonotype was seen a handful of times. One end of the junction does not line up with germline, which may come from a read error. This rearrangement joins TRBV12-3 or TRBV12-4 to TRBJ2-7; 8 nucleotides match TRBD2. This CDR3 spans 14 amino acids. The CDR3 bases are TGTGCCAGCAGCAGAAGGGGCGGGAGGATCTTGAGGAACTTC. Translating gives CASSRRGGRILRNF.